This T cell receptor beta chain comes out of a study of shared clonotypes between healthy human individuals. Each cell subset's genomic DNA was divided evenly among several immunoSEQ plates. The protocol was immunoSEQ multiplex PCR, while the TCRdb copy is restricted to in-frame clones and leaves out a portion. Found here are 2,500,000 or so clones, around nine tenths of them singletons; the top ten hold roughly 0.15%. The germline V gene encodes CDR1 LNHDA and CDR2 SQIVND (reference sequence). This CDR3 has 16 amino acids. V gave up 6 bases and J gave up 4 bases; unmatched junction bases: 9. To note about this clone: Antigen specificity is unknown.

Points from the study as a whole: Rarefaction showed that sequencing of sorted subsets was incomplete (despite large depth). Non-shared clonotypes showed lower generation probabilities than clonotypes common to all four donors.

The V call is TRBV19, the J call TRBJ2-2; 9 bases map to TRBD1. Sequenced: naive CD4+ T cells sorted from blood. Described subset: CD45RA+ positively selected. This TCR came from a young man in good health. The CDR3 loop reads CASRKPGTGRTGELFF. DNA of the CDR3: TGTGCCAGTAGGAAGCCTGGGACAGGGCGCACCGGGGAGCTGTTTTTT.